This T cell receptor beta chain originates from a study of PD-L1 blockade in urothelial cancer. Study-wide results and caveats: More expansion of tumor-associated blood clones, seen at 3 weeks, marked durable-benefit patients.

Trimming removed 5 bases from V and 4 bases from J, with 9 bases in between. Germline CDR1 is LNHDA and CDR2 is SQIVND (reference sequence). This CDR3 has 13 amino acids. This sample's time point: peripheral blood 6 weeks after treatment start. Using immunoSEQ multiplex PCR, the repertoire was profiled, and TCRdb retains in-frame clones only, with some absent. The table records roughly 110,000 clones, roughly 90% of them present only once. Concerning this clone: The antigen is undetermined.

The sequenced sample was PBMCs, obtained around atezolizumab (anti-PD-L1) treatment. This TCR came from a man in his fifties or sixties with urothelial cancer. The rearrangement links TRBV19 to TRBJ1-3, with D perhaps TRBD1 (6 bases). As DNA, the CDR3 is TGTGCCAGTAGTGTGGGACACGGAAACACCATATATTTT. Protein product: CASSVGHGNTIYF.